This T cell receptor beta chain was identified in a study of T cell responses to AZD1222 COVID-19 vaccine (dated by TCRdb to about 2021). Broadly, across the study: TCR sequencing was performed for about 240 trial participants, of whom 200 to 220 were given two doses of AZD1222 and around 25 were given two doses of MenACWY control vaccine. Trial participants were enrolled by age into 18-55, 56-69 and 70-plus year subgroups, with 148, 28 and 57 TCR-sequenced participants respectively. Beyond this particular receptor, the publication reports: CD4 TCRs associated with the vaccine covered the entire spike protein, and the dominant responses were in regions 160-218 and 743-854. Participants were mostly white British, with more females than males. The authors suggested clonal diversity may have been underestimated. The 56-69-year group was small, and its depth increase did not reach significance, likely because of low power. No day 14 peak-response samples were available, so repertoires were characterized only after the peak T cell response. Only six or seven AZD1222 recipients were SARS-CoV-2 seropositive at baseline, limiting conclusions about previously exposed vaccinees. Spike-specific TCR breadth and depth rose significantly after two AZD1222 doses compared with day 0 and with MenACWY recipients. Reportedly, almost half of the unique spike-specific TCRs recognized epitopes lying outside the regions that are mutated in the B.1.351 and B.1.1.7 variants.

As encoded in the germline V gene, CDR1 is MNHEY while CDR2 is SVGEGT. V loses 8 bases of germline sequence and J loses 13 bases, and the interval between the two ends is 14 bases. There are 11 amino acids in the CDR3, from cysteine to phenylalanine inclusive. Only CDR3 DNA remains: 33 bases, in frame from the first base. Explained via the paper, the time point label denotes: about 28 days (+/-7) after the second vaccine dose. AZD1222 recipients whose second dose came at about 4 weeks and those whose second dose came at about 12 weeks were combined into one group, since spike-specific TCR depth and breadth did not differ between the two schedules. Vaccinee samples came from UK trials COV001 and COV002, including a single-blind randomized controlled phase 2/3 trial of AZD1222 (ChAdOx1 nCoV-19) in healthy adults. Trial participant PBMC samples were collected at day 0 and day 28 after the second dose for TCRbeta chain sequencing.

The CDR3 regions of human TCRbeta chains were analyzed by immunosequencing. Concerning the study's data processing: Repertoire TCRs were matched against a reference library of SARS-CoV-2-specific TCRs generated with the MIRA antigen-specificity platform. Breadth was defined as the fraction of unique TCRs that were SARS-CoV-2-associated, and depth was defined as the fraction of total T cells that were SARS-CoV-2-associated. Each spike-specific TCR was assigned to its reactive spike region and to a CD4 or CD8 class using the MIRA data. Log10-transformed breadth and depth values were compared by one-way ANOVA with Sidak's multiple comparisons tests. In TCRdb, the immuneACCESS table is reduced to in-frame sequences with V and J assigned. These tables do not hold every clone; where another copy was compared, an unresolved V gene accounts for under half, and the others remain unexplained. That table is the source of V, J and clone size, and D and trimming were worked out from the DNA. For this sample there are about 150,000 clones; around 93% appear just once. The ten largest clones capture less than 3.5% of the sample.

About this clone itself: Its antigen is still unknown. No base qualities exist here, and no much larger clone lies one base off it.

Recombination connected TRBV6-2 or TRBV6-3 to TRBJ1-4; the D gene lacks a confident call. The sequences come from peripheral blood, collected 28 days after the second AZD1222 dose. This TCR derives from an adult who received the AZD1222 COVID-19 vaccine. In nucleotide form, the sequence is TGTGCCAGCCGTTGCCTTCCACCACTGTTTTTT. Its translation reads: CASRCLPPLFF.